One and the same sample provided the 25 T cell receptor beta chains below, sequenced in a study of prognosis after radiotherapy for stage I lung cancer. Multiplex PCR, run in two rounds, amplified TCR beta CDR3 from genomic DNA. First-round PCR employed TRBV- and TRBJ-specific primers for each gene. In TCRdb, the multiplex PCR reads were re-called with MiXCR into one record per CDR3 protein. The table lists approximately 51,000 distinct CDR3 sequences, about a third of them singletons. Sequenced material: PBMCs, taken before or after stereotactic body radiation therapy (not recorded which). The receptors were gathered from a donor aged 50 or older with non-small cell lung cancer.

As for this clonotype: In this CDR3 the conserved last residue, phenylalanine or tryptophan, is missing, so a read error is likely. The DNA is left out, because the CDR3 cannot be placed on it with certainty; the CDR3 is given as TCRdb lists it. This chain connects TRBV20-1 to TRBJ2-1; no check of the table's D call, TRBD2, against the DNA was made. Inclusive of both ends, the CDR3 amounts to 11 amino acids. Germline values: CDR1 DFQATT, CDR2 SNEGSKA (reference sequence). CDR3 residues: CSASDSGRAVS.

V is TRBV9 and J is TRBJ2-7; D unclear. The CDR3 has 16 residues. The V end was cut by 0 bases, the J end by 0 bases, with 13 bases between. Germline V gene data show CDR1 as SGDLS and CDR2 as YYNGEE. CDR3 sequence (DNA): TGTGCCAGCAGCGTAGTAGCAGGTCCTCCCTCCTACGAGCAGTACTTC. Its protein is CASSVVAGPPSYEQYF.

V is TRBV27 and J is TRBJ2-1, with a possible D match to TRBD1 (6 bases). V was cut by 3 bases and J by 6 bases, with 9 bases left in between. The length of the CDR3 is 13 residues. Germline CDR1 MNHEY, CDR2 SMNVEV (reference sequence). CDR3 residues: CASSFGTPNEQFF. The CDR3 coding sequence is TGTGCCAGCAGTTTTGGGACACCCAATGAGCAGTTCTTC.

Written as DNA, the CDR3 is TGTGCCAGCAGCTGGGACAGGGCGGGTCAGCCCCAGCATTTT. Translated, it gives CASSWDRAGQPQHF. V and J are TRBV11-1 and TRBJ1-5, with 9 positions matching TRBD1. CDR1 SGHAT and CDR2 FQDESV come from the germline V gene (reference sequence). The trim removed 4 bases at V and 6 bases at J, leaving 4 bases unmatched. The CDR3 runs 14 residues.

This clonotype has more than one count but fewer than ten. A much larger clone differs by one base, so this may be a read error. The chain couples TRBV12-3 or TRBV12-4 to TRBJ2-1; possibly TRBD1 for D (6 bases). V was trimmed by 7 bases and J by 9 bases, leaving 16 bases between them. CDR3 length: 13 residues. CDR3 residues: CASTSGTSSEQFF. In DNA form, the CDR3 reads TGTGCCAGCACCTCCGGGACAAGTAGTGAGCAGTTCTTC.

CDR3 DNA sequence: TGTGCCAGCAGTGAAATCGGGGTTTATGAAGCTTTCTTT. It specifies CASSEIGVYEAFF. The V call is TRBV2, the J call TRBJ1-1; D is unresolved. Trimming left V 2 bases short and J 7 bases short, with 11 bases between. In germline, CDR1 is SNHLY, CDR2 FYNNEI. This CDR3 is 13 amino acids long.

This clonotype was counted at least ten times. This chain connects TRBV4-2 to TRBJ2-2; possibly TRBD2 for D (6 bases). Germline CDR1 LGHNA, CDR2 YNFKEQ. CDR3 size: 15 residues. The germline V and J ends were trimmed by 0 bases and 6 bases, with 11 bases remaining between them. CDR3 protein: CASSQDLREPGELFF. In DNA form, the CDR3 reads TGTGCCAGCAGCCAAGATCTACGGGAGCCCGGGGAGCTGTTTTTT.

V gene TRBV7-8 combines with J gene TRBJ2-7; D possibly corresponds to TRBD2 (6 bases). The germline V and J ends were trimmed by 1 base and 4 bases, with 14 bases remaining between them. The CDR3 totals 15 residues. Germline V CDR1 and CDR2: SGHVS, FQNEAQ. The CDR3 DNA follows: TGTGCCAGCAGCTTAGGGCACGGGAGCACTTACGAGCAGTACTTC. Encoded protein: CASSLGHGSTYEQYF.

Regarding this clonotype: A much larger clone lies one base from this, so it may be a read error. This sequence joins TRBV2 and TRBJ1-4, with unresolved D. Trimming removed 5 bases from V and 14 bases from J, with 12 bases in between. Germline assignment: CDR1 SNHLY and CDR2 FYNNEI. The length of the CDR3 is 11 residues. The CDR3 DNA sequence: TGTGCCAGCAGTAACGGCAGTTCTCTGTTTTTT. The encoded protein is CASSNGSSLFF.

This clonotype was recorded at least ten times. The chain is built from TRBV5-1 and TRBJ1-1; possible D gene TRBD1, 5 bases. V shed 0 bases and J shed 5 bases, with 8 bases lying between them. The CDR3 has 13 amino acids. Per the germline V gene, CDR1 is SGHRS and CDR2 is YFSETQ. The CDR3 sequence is CASSLEGFTEAFF. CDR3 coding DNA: TGCGCCAGCAGCTTGGAGGGGTTTACTGAAGCTTTCTTT.

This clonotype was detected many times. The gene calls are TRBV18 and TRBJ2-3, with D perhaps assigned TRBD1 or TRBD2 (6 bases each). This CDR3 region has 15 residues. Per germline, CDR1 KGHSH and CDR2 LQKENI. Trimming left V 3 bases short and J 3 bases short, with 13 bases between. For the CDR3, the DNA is TGTGCCAGCTCACCGGGGGGCGCGGGGACAGATACGCAGTATTTT. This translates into CASSPGGAGTDTQYF.

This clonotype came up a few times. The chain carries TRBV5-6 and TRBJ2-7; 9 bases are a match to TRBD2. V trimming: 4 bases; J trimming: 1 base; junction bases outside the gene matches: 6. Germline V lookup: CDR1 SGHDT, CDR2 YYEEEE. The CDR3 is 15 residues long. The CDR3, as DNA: TGTGCCAGCAGCCGCGGGACTAGCAGTTCCTACGAGCAGTACTTC. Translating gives CASSRGTSSSYEQYF.

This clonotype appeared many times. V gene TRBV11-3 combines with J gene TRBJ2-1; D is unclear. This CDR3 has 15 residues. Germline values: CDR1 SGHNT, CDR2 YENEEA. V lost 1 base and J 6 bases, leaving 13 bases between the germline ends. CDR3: CASSLGGPLVNEQFF. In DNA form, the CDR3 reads TGTGCCAGCAGCTTAGGCGGCCCGCTTGTCAATGAGCAGTTCTTC.

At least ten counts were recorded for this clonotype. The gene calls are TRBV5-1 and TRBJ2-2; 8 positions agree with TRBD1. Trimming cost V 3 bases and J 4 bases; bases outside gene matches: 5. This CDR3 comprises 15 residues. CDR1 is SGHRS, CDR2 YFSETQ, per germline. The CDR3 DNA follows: TGCGCCAGCAGCTCACAGGGGGTAGGCACCGGGGAGCTGTTTTTT. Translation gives CASSSQGVGTGELFF.

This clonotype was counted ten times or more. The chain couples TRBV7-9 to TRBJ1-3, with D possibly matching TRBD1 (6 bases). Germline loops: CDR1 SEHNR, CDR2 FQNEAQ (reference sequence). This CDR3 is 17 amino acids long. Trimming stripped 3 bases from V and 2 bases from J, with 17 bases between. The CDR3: CASSFLTGIITGNTIYF. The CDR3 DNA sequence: TGTGCCAGCAGCTTCCTTACAGGGATTATTACTGGAAACACCATATATTTT.

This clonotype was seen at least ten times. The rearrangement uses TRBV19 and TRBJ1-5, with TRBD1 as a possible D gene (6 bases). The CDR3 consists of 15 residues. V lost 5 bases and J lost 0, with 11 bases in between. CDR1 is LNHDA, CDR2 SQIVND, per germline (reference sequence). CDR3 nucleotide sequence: TGTGCCAGTAGTTACCGGACAGCTAGCAATCAGCCCCAGCATTTT. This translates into CASSYRTASNQPQHF.

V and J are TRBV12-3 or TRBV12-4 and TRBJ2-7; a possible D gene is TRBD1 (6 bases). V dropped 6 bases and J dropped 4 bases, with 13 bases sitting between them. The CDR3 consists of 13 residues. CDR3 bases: TGTGCCAGCAGCCGACAGGCAGGGTACGAGCAGTACTTC. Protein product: CASSRQAGYEQYF.

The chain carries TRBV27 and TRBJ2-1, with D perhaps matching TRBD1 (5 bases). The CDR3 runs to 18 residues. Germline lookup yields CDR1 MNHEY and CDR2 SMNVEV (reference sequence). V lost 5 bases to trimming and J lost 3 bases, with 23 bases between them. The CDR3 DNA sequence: TGTGCCAGCAGTACAAACGCTTACAGGAGAAACAACTACAATGAGCAGTTCTTC. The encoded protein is CASSTNAYRRNNYNEQFF.

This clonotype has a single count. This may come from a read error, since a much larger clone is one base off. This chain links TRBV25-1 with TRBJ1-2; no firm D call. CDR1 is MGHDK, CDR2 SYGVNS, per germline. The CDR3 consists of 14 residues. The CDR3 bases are TGTGCCAGTAGTGAACCCCAGCATCACTATGGCTACACCTTC. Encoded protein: CASSEPQHHYGYTF.

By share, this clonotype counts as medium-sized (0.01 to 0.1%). CDR3 amino acids: CSAPTSGRNRFMNEQFF. CDR3 nucleotide sequence: TGCAGTGCCCCGACTAGCGGGAGGAATAGGTTCATGAATGAGCAGTTCTTC. The chain employs TRBV20-1 and TRBJ2-1; 13 nucleotides match TRBD2. The germline V gene has CDR1 DFQATT and CDR2 SNEGSKA (reference sequence). The V and J ends lost 6 bases and 7 bases, in that order; junction bases with no gene match: 15. CDR3 length: 17 amino acids.

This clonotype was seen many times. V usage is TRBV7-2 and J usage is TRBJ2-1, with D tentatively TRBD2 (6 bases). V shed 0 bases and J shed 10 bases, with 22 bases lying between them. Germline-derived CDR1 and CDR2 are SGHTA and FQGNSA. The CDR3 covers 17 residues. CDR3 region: CASSLAAGSQRLGEQFF. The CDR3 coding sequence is TGTGCCAGCAGCTTAGCCGCGGGATCCCAAAGGCTGGGAGAGCAGTTCTTC.

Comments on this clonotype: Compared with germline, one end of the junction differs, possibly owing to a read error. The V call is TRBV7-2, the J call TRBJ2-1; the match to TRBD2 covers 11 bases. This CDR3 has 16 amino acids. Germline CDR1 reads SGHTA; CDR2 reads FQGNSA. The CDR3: CAGSLLAGAGFGEQFF. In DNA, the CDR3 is TGTGCCGGCAGCTTACTAGCGGGAGCTGGTTTTGGGGAGCAGTTCTTC. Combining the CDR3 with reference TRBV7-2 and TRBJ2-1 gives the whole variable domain GAGVSQSPSNKVTEKGKDVELRCDPISGHTALYWYRQSLGQGLEFLIYFQGNSAPDKSGLPSDRFSAERTGGSVSTLTIQRTQQEDSAVYLCAGSLLAGAGFGEQFFGPGTRLTVL.

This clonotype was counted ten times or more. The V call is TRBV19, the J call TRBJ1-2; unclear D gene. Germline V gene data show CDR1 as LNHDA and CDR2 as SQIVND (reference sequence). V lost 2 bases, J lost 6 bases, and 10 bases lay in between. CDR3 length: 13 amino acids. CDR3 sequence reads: CASSIHLGDGYTF. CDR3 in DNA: TGTGCCAGTAGTATACATCTTGGCGATGGCTACACCTTC.

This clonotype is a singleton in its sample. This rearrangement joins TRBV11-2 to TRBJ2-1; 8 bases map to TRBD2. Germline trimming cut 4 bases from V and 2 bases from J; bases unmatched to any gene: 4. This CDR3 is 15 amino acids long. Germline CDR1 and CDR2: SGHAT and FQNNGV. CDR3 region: CASSWAGGTYNEQFF. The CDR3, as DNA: TGTGCCAGCAGCTGGGCGGGAGGAACCTACAATGAGCAGTTCTTC.

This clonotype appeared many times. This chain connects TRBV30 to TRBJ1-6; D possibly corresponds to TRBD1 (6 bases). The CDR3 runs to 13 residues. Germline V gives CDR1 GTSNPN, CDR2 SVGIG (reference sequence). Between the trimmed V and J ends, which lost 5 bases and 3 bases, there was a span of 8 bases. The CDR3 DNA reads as TGTGCCTGGCAGGGGTTCTATAATTCACCCCTCCACTTT. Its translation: CAWQGFYNSPLHF.